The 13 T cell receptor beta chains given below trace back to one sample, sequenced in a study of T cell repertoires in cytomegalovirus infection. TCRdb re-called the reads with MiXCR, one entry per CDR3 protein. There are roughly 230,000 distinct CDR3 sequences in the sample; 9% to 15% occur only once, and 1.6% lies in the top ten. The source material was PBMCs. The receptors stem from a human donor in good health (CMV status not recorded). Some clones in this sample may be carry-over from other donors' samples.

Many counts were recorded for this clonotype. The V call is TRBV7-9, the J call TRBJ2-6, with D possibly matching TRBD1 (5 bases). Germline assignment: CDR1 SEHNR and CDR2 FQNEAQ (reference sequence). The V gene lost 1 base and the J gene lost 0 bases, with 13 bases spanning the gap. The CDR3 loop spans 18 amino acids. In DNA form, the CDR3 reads TGTGCCAGCAGCTTAGGACCCAGGGCGCCCTCTGGGGCCAACGTCCTGACTTTC. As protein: CASSLGPRAPSGANVLTF.

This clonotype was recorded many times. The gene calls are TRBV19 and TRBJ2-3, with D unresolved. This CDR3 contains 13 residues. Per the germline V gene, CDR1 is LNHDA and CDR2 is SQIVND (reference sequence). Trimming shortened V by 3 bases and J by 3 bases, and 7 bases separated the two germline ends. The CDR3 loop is CASSMSGTDTQYF. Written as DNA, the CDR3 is TGTGCCAGTAGTATGTCAGGAACAGATACGCAGTATTTT.

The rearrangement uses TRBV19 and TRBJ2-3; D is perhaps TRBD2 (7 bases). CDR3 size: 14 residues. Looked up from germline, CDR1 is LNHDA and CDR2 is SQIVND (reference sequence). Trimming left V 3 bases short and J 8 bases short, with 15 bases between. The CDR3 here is CASSIPTRGGTQYF. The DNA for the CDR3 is TGTGCCAGTAGTATTCCCACTAGGGGGGGTACGCAGTATTTT.

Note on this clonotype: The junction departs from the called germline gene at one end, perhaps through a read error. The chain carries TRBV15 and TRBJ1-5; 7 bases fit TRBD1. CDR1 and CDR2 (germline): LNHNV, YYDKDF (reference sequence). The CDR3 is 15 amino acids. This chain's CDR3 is CATSRSFPGGQPRHF. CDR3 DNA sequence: TGTGCCACCAGCAGATCTTTCCCGGGGGGACAGCCCCGGCATTTT.

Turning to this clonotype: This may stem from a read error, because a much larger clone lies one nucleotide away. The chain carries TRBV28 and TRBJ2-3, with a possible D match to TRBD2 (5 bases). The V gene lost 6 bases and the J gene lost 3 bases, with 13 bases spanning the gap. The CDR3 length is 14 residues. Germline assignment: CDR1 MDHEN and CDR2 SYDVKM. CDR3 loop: CASRRRLQTDTQYF. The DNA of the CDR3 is TGTGCCAGCAGGAGGAGGCTTCAGACAGATACGCAGTATTTT.

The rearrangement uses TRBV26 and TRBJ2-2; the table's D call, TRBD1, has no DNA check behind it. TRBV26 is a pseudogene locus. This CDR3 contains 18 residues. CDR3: CASISQTDPRKYTGALFF. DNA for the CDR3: TGTGCCAGCATCTCACAGACAGACCCAAGGAAATACACCGGGGCGCTGTTTTTT.

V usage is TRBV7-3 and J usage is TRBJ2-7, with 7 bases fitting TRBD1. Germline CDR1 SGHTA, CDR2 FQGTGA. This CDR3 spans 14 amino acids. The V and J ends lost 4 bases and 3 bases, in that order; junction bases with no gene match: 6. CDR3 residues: CASSSSGGIYEQYF. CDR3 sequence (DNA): TGTGCCAGCAGCTCCTCAGGGGGTATCTACGAGCAGTACTTC. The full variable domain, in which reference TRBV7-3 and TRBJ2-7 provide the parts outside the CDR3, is GAGVSQTPSNKVTEKGKYVELRCDPISGHTALYWYRQSLGQGPEFLIYFQGTGAADDSGLPNDRFFAVRPEGSVSTLKIQRTERGDSAVYLCASSSSGGIYEQYFGPGTRLTVT.

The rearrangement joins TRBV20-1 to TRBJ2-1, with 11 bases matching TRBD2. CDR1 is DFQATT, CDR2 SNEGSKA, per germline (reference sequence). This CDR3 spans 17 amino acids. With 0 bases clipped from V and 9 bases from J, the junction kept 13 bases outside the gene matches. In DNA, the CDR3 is TGCAGTGCTAGAGATCCCCTACTAGCGGGAGTTTCGTTTGAGCAGTTCTTC. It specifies CSARDPLLAGVSFEQFF.

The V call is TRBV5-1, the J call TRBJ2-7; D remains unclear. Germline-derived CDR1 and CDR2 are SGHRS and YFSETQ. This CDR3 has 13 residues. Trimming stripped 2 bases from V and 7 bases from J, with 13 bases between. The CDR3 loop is CASSLLPSREQYF. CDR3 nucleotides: TGCGCCAGCAGCTTACTCCCTTCGCGGGAGCAGTACTTC.

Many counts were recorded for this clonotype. For the CDR3, the DNA is TGTGCCAGCAGTCAGAGGTTGGACCAGCCCCAGCATTTT. The encoded protein is CASSQRLDQPQHF. The chain uses TRBV14 and TRBJ1-5; D unresolved. The CDR3 totals 13 residues. Germline loops: CDR1 SGHDN, CDR2 FVKESK. Trimming removed 6 bases from V and 7 bases from J, with 13 bases in between.

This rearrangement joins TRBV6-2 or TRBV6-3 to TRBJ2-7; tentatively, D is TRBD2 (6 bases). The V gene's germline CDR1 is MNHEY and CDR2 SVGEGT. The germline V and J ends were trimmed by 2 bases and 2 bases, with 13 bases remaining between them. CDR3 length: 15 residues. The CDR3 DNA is TGTGCCAGCAGTTACGGTCGGGAGAGGACCTACGAGCAGTACTTC. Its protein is CASSYGRERTYEQYF.

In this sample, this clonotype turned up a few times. CDR3 region: CSVSRSGANYGYTF. The CDR3, as DNA: TGCAGCGTTAGTCGGAGTGGAGCCAACTATGGCTACACCTTC. The chain couples TRBV29-1 to TRBJ1-2; D gene unclear. This CDR3 is built from 14 residues. The V and J ends lost 5 bases and 2 bases respectively, with 15 bases between them. Germline CDR1 is SQVTM and CDR2 is ANQGSEA. Full variable domain (missing parts from reference TRBV29-1 and TRBJ1-2): SAVISQKPSRDICQRGTSLTIQCQVDSQVTMMFWYRQQPGQSLTLIATANQGSEATYESGFVIDKFPISRPNLTFSTLTVSNMSPEDSSIYLCSVSRSGANYGYTFGSGTRLTVV.

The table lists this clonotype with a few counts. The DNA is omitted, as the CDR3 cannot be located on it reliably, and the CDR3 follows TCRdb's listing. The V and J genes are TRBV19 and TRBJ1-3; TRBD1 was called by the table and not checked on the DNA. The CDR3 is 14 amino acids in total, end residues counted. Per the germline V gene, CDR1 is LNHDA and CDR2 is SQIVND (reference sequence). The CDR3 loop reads CASTSGFSGNTIYF.